Listed here are 12 T cell receptor beta chains from one sample, sequenced in a study of regulatory T cells in long-lasting Graves disease. Documented time point: newly diagnosed GD, antithyroid drugs for less than 3 months. PBMC-extracted RNA yielded the TCR library. Through Arm-PCR of CDR3 regions and iRepertoire HTBI primers, TCR beta libraries were built. Using its own MiXCR run on the multiplex PCR reads, TCRdb lists one record per CDR3 protein. The sample shows around 450,000 distinct CDR3 sequences, 15% of them seen only once. These data are also associated with another study on T cells in Graves' hyperthyroidism and ophthalmopathy.

The source was peripheral blood mononuclear cells (PBMCs), collected at new diagnosis, from a patient treated with antithyroid drugs. The receptors here all came from a woman between 35 and 50 years old with Graves disease.

The V and J genes are TRBV28 and TRBJ1-3; TRBD1 matches 7 bases. CDR1 and CDR2 (germline): MDHEN, SYDVKM. This CDR3 spans 16 amino acids. With 3 bases clipped from V and 0 bases from J, the junction kept 5 bases outside the gene matches. CDR3 residues: CASSFVTGPSGNTIYF. CDR3 bases: TGTGCCAGCAGTTTCGTGACAGGGCCCTCTGGAAACACCATATATTTT. The whole variable domain, filled in from reference TRBV28 and TRBJ1-3, reads DVKVTQSSRYLVKRTGEKVFLECVQDMDHENMFWYRQDPGLGLRLIYFSYDVKMKEKGDIPEGYSVSREKKERFSLILESASTNQTSMYLCASSFVTGPSGNTIYFGEGSWLTVV.

In its sample, this clonotype was seen many times. The CDR3 spells CATRGASGSSSYNEQFF. The CDR3 DNA reads as TGTGCCACCCGAGGGGCTAGCGGAAGTAGCTCCTACAATGAGCAGTTCTTC. This sequence joins TRBV2 and TRBJ2-1; 7 bases match TRBD2. The CDR3 has 17 amino acids. V lost 10 bases, J lost 0 bases, and 15 bases stayed unmatched. CDR1 SNHLY and CDR2 FYNNEI come from the germline V gene.

The chain combines TRBV24-1 with TRBJ2-1; D is tentatively TRBD1 or TRBD2 (5 bases each). The CDR3 has 12 amino acids. Deletions cut 9 bases from V and 4 bases from J, with 9 bases between. CDR1 and CDR2 from the germline V gene are KGHDR and SFDVKD. The CDR3 nucleotides are TGTGCCACCTCGTGGGGGTACAATGAGCAGTTCTTC. Its protein product is CATSWGYNEQFF.

The table lists this clonotype with a few counts. The genes are TRBV4-1 and TRBJ1-1; D is undetermined. The CDR3 extends over 13 amino acids. Germline CDR1 reads MGHRA; CDR2 reads YSYEKL. V was shortened by 1 base and J by 10 bases, with 13 bases between the two germline ends. CDR3 sequence (DNA): TGCGCCAGCAGCCAAGTCAATCCCCGGGGAGCTTTCTTT. This translates into CASSQVNPRGAFF.

In its sample, this clonotype was seen a few times. The chain joins TRBV18 to TRBJ2-3; 10 bases are a match to TRBD2. CDR3 size: 17 residues. The V gene end was trimmed by 2 bases and the J gene end by 1 base; junction bases not matched to a gene: 6. Looked up from germline, CDR1 is KGHSH and CDR2 is LQKENI. CDR3: CASSPDGTSERTDTQYF. In nucleotides, the CDR3 is TGTGCCAGCTCACCAGACGGGACTAGCGAGCGCACAGATACGCAGTATTTT.

As regards this clonotype: This could be a read error, since a much larger clone is one nucleotide away. The chain employs TRBV19 and TRBJ1-5; D unresolved. CDR1 is LNHDA and CDR2 is SQIVND in the germline V gene (reference sequence). V lost 3 bases to trimming and J lost 4 bases, with 10 bases between them. This CDR3 is 14 amino acids long. In DNA form, the CDR3 reads TGTGCCAGTAGTATTGGAGACGAAAATCAGCCCCAGCATTTT. It codes for CASSIGDENQPQHF. Together with reference TRBV19 and TRBJ1-5, the CDR3 gives the full variable domain: DGGITQSPKYLFRKEGQNVTLSCEQNLNHDAMYWYRQDPGQGLRLIYYSQIVNDFQKGDIAEGYSVSREKKESFPLTVTSAQKNPTAFYLCASSIGDENQPQHFGDGTRLSIL.

The table lists this clonotype with many counts. The V gene is TRBV15, the J gene TRBJ2-7, with 10 bases fitting TRBD2. This CDR3 has 16 residues. The V and J ends lost 2 bases and 2 bases, in that order; junction bases with no gene match: 6. Germline CDR1 reads LNHNV; CDR2 reads YYDKDF (reference sequence). The CDR3 spells CATSRKTSGPPYEQYF. The CDR3 coding sequence is TGTGCCACCAGCAGAAAGACTAGCGGGCCACCCTACGAGCAGTACTTC.

This clonotype was recorded at least ten times. The chain links TRBV2 to TRBJ2-2; no reliable D call. CDR3 length: 11 amino acids. Trimming removed 9 bases at V and 6 bases at J, with 8 bases between. CDR1 is SNHLY and CDR2 is FYNNEI in the germline V gene. The CDR3: CASRMSGELFF. CDR3 nucleotide sequence: TGTGCCAGTAGGATGTCCGGGGAGCTGTTTTTT.

This clonotype was seen at least ten times. CDR3 loop: CASSLKSDSYNEQFF. CDR3 nucleotide sequence: TGTGCCAGCAGTTTAAAATCAGATTCTTACAATGAGCAGTTCTTC. This chain connects TRBV28 to TRBJ2-1; D is unclear. Germline V gene data show CDR1 as MDHEN and CDR2 as SYDVKM. The CDR3 spans 15 residues. V was clipped by 2 bases and J by 4 bases, with 12 bases between them.

J is TRBJ1-1 and V is TRBV18; a weak D match, TRBD1 (5 bases). Germline V gives CDR1 KGHSH, CDR2 LQKENI. The CDR3 sequence is 15 residues long. Trimming stripped 3 bases from V and 6 bases from J, with 17 bases between. CDR3 region: CASSPVGRRGAEAFF. CDR3 sequence (DNA): TGTGCCAGCTCACCGGTAGGACGGAGAGGGGCTGAAGCTTTCTTT.

This clonotype was recorded at least ten times. V gene TRBV13 combines with J gene TRBJ2-2, with a possible D match to TRBD2 (7 bases). Germline CDR1 is PRHDT and CDR2 is FYEKMQ (reference sequence). The CDR3 length is 17 residues. V was clipped by 8 bases and J by 0 bases, with 19 bases between them. CDR3 residues: CASRSAGGHANTGELFF. CDR3 sequence (DNA): TGTGCCAGCCGTTCGGCCGGGGGGCACGCGAACACCGGGGAGCTGTTTTTT. The full variable domain, completed using reference TRBV13 and TRBJ2-2, is AAGVIQSPRHLIKEKRETATLKCYPIPRHDTVYWYQQGPGQDPQFLISFYEKMQSDKGSIPDRFSAQQFSDYHSELNMSSLELGDSALYFCASRSAGGHANTGELFFGEGSRLTVL.

In this sample, this clonotype turned up many times. This chain links TRBV6-1 with TRBJ2-1, with a weak D call TRBD1 (6 bases). There are 16 residues in the CDR3. Trimming took off 7 bases at V and 9 bases at J, with 25 bases between the two ends. Germline assignment: CDR1 MNHNS and CDR2 SASEGT. CDR3 protein: CASTPEDSPLWGEQFF. The CDR3 nucleotides are TGTGCCAGCACCCCCGAGGACAGTCCGTTGTGGGGTGAGCAGTTCTTC.